This TCR beta chain was retrieved from a study of cytomegalovirus exposure and HLA in healthy donors. Germline CDR1 and CDR2: KGHSH and LQKENI. Trimming took 2 bases from V and 6 from J; bases not matched to a gene: 1. The CDR3 is 14 amino acids. A multiplex PCR was run with 60 Vbeta primers and 13 Jbeta primers. Clones were sequenced by immunoSEQ multiplex PCR, and TCRdb holds only the in-frame ones, with some missing. The repertoire has some 140,000 clones, roughly 83% of them found once; the top ten carry 1.5%. The chain couples TRBV18 to TRBJ1-6; 7 bases line up with TRBD1. Sequencing used PBMCs. This TCR was sampled from a man aged 40-50 years in good health and CMV-seronegative. For the CDR3, the DNA is TGTGCCAGCTCACCAAACAGGGGTAATTCACCCCTCCACTTT. It yields the protein CASSPNRGNSPLHF.